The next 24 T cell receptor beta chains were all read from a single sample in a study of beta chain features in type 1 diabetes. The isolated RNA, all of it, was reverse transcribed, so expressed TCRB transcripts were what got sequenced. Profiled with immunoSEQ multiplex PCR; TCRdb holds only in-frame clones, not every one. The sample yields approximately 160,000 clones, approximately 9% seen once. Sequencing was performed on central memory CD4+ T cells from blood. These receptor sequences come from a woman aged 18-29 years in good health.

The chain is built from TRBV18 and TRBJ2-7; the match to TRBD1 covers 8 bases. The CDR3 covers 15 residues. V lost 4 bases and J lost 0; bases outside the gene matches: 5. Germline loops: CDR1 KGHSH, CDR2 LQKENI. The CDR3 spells CASSLDRVSSYEQYF. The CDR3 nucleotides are TGTGCCAGCTCACTGGACAGGGTGAGCTCCTACGAGCAGTACTTC.

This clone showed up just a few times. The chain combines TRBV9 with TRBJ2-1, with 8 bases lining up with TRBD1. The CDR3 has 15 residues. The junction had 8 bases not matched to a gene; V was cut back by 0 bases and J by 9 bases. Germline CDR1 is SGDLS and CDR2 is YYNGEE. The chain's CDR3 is CASSVVGGGTGEQFF. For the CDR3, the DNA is TGTGCCAGCAGCGTAGTGGGGGGCGGGACAGGTGAGCAGTTCTTC.

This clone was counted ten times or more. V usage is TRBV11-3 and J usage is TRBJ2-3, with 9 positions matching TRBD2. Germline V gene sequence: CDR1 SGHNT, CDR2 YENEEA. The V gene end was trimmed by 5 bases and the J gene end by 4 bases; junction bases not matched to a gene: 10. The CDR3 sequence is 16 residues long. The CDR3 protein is CASSQGLADRADTQYF. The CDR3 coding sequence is TGTGCCAGCAGCCAGGGACTAGCTGACCGAGCAGATACGCAGTATTTT.

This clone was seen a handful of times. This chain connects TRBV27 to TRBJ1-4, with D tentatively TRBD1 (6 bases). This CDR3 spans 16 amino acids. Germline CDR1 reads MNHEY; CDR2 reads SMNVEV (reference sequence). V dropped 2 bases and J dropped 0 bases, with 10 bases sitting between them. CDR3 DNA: TGTGCCAGCAGTTTACCTCGGACAGCAACTAATGAAAAACTGTTTTTT. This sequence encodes CASSLPRTATNEKLFF. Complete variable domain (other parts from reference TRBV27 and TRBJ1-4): EAQVTQNPRYLITVTGKKLTVTCSQNMNHEYMSWYRQDPGLGLRQIYYSMNVEVTDKGDVPEGYKVSRKEKRNFPLILESPSPNQTSLYFCASSLPRTATNEKLFFGSGTQLSVL.

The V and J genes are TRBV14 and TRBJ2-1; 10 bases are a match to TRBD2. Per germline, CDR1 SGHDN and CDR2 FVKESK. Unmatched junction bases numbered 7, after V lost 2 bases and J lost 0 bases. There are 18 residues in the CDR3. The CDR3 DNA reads TGTGCCAGCAGCCAACTTCTAGCGGGAGTGGGCTCCTACAATGAGCAGTTCTTC. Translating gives CASSQLLAGVGSYNEQFF.

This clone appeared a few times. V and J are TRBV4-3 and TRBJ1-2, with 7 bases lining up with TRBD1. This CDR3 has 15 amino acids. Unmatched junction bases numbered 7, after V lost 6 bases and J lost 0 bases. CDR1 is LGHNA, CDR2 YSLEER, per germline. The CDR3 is CASSKRDSSNYGYTF. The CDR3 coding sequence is TGCGCCAGCAGTAAGAGGGACAGCTCTAACTATGGCTACACCTTC.

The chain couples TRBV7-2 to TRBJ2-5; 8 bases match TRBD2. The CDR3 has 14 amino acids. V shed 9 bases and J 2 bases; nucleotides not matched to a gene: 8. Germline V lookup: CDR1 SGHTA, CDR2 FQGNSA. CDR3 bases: TGTGCCAGTCTCGCGGGGGGTTTACAAGAGACCCAGTACTTC. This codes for CASLAGGLQETQYF.

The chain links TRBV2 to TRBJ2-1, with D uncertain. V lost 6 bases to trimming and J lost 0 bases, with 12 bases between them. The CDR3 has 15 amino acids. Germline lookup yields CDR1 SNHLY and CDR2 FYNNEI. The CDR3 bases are TGTGCCAGCAGATTAAGAGACTTCTCCTACAATGAGCAGTTCTTC. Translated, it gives CASRLRDFSYNEQFF.

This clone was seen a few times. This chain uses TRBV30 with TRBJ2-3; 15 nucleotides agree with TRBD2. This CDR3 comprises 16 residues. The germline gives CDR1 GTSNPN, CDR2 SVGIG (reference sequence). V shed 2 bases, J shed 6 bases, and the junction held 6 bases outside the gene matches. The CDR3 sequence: CAWSTRTSGRADTQYF. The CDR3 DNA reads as TGTGCCTGGAGTACGAGGACTAGCGGGAGGGCGGATACGCAGTATTTT.

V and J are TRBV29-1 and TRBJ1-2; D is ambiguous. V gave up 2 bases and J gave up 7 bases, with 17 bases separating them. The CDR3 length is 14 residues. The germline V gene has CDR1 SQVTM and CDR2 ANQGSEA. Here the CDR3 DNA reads TGCAGCGTTGAACCTTCATACCCGCCGCGTGGCTACACCTTC. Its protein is CSVEPSYPPRGYTF.

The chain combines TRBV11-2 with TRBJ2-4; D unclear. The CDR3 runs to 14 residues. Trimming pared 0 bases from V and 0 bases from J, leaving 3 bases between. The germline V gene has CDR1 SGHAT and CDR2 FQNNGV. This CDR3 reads CASSLELAKNIQYF. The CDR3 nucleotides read TGTGCCAGCAGCTTAGAACTAGCCAAAAACATTCAGTACTTC.

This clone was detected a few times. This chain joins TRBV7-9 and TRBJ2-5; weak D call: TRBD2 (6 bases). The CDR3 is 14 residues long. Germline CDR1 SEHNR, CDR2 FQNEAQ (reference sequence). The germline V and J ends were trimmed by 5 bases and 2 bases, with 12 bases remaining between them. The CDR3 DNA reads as TGTGCCAGCAGCGAGCGGGTTAGTCAAGAGACCCAGTACTTC. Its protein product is CASSERVSQETQYF. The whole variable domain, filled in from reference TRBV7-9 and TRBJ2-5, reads DTGVSQNPRHKITKRGQNVTFRCDPISEHNRLYWYRQTLGQGPEFLTYFQNEAQLEKSRLLSDRFSAERPKGSFSTLEIQRTEQGDSAMYLCASSERVSQETQYFGPGTRLLVL.

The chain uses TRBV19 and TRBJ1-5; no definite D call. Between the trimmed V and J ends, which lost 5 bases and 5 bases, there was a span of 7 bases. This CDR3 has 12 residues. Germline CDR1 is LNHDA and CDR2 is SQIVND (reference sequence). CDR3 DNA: TGTGCCAGTAGTCTGCGGGATCAGCCCCAGCATTTT. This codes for CASSLRDQPQHF.

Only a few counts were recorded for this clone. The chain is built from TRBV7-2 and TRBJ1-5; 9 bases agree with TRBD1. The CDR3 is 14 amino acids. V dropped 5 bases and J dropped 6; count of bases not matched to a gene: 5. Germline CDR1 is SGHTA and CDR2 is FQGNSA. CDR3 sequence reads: CASSGDRVSQPQHF. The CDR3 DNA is TGTGCCAGCAGCGGGGACAGGGTGTCTCAGCCCCAGCATTTT. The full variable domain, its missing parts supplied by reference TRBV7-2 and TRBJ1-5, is GAGVSQSPSNKVTEKGKDVELRCDPISGHTALYWYRQSLGQGLEFLIYFQGNSAPDKSGLPSDRFSAERTGGSVSTLTIQRTQQEDSAVYLCASSGDRVSQPQHFGDGTRLSIL.

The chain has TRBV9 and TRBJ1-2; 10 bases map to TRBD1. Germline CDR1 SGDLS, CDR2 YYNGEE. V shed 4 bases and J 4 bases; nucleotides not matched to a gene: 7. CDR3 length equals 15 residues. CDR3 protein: CASSLRTGGIYGYTF. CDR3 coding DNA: TGTGCCAGCAGCCTAAGGACAGGGGGAATCTATGGCTACACCTTC.

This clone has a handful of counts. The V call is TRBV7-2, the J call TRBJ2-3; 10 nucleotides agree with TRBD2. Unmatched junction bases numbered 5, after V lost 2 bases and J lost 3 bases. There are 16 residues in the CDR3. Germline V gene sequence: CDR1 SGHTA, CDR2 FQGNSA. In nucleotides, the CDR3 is TGTGCCAGCAGCTTACTAGCGGGAGTACTTACAGATACGCAGTATTTT. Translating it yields CASSLLAGVLTDTQYF.

CDR3 residues: CASRLDLAGPYEQYF. CDR3 sequence (DNA): TGTGCCAGCAGGCTGGACCTAGCGGGGCCCTACGAGCAGTACTTC. The rearrangement joins TRBV7-2 to TRBJ2-7, with 9 positions matching TRBD2. The trim removed 6 bases at V and 2 bases at J, leaving 8 bases unmatched. The germline V gene has CDR1 SGHTA and CDR2 FQGNSA. This CDR3 region has 15 residues. The variable domain in full, with the rest retrieved from reference TRBV7-2 and TRBJ2-7, is GAGVSQSPSNKVTEKGKDVELRCDPISGHTALYWYRQSLGQGLEFLIYFQGNSAPDKSGLPSDRFSAERTGGSVSTLTIQRTQQEDSAVYLCASRLDLAGPYEQYFGPGTRLTVT.

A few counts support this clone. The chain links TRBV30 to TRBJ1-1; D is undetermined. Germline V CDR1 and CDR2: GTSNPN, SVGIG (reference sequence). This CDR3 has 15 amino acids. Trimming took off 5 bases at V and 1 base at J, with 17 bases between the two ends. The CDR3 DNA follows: TGTGCCTGGGAGCCTTTGCGTAGCCGGAACACTGAAGCTTTCTTT. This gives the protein CAWEPLRSRNTEAFF.

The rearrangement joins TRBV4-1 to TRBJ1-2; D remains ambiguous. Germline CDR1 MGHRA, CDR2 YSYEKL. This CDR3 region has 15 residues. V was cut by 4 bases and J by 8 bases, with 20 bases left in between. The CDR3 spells CASSPISTPGRGYTF. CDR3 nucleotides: TGCGCCAGCAGCCCTATTTCGACCCCGGGGAGGGGCTACACCTTC.

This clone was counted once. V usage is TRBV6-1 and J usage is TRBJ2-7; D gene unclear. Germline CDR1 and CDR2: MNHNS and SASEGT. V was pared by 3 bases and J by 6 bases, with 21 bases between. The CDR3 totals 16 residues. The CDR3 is CASSDSAGRSFIEQYF. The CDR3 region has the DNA TGTGCCAGCAGTGATTCGGCAGGCAGATCCTTTATCGAGCAGTACTTC.

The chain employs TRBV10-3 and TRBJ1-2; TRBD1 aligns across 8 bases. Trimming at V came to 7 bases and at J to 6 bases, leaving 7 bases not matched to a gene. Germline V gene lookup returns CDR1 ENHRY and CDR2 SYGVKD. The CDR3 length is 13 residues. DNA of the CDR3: TGTGCCATCACTGGACAGGGTACGGATGGCTACACCTTC. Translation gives CAITGQGTDGYTF.

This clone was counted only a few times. The CDR3 protein is CASMGRVNTEAFF. CDR3 bases: TGTGCCAGCATGGGCAGGGTGAACACTGAAGCTTTCTTT. The rearrangement uses TRBV27 and TRBJ1-1; D possibly corresponds to TRBD1 (5 bases). The V end lost 7 bases, the J end lost 0 bases, and 9 bases lay between the germline ends. CDR1 and CDR2 (germline): MNHEY, SMNVEV (reference sequence). The CDR3 sequence is 13 residues long.

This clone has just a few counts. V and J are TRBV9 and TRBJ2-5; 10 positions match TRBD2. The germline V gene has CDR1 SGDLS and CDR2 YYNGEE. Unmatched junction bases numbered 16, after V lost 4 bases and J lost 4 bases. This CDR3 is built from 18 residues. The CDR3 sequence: CASSPGGAGGRGLETQYF. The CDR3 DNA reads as TGTGCCAGCAGCCCCGGTGGAGCGGGAGGGCGGGGCCTAGAGACCCAGTACTTC.

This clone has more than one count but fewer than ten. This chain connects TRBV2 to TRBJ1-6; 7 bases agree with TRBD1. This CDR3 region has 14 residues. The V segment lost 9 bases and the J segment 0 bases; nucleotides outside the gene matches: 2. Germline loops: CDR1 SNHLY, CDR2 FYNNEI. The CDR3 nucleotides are TGTGCCAGTAGGGACAGCTCCTATAATTCACCCCTCCACTTT. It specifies CASRDSSYNSPLHF.